This T cell receptor (beta chain) was identified in a study of cytomegalovirus exposure and HLA in healthy donors. Study outcomes and limitations: Later analysis identified a missense DCLRE1C variant that was linked to TCR beta V- and J-gene trimming. Analyzed later, most CMV-associated TCR beta chains appeared HLA-restricted. The records held CMV serostatus as the only immune exposure information.

Use of 60 Vbeta and 13 Jbeta primers characterized the PCR. This table comes from immunoSEQ multiplex PCR, and its TCRdb copy is limited to in-frame clones, with some not included. The table includes some 180,000 clones, around three quarters detected once. V was pared by 3 bases and J by 3 bases, with 13 bases between. Germline CDR1 is SGHRS and CDR2 is YFSETQ. This CDR3 contains 15 residues. Points on this clone: Its antigen is undetermined.

Source material: PBMCs. This chain connects TRBV5-1 to TRBJ1-3; D may be TRBD1 (5 bases). The TCR comes from a woman in her thirties in good health and CMV-seronegative. The CDR3 here is CASSWTMGSGNTIYF. CDR3 in DNA: TGCGCCAGCAGCTGGACAATGGGTAGTGGAAACACCATATATTTT. Filled out from reference TRBV5-1 and TRBJ1-3, the complete variable domain reads KAGVTQTPRYLIKTRGQQVTLSCSPISGHRSVSWYQQTPGQGLQFLFEYFSETQRNKGNFPGRFSGRQFSNSRSEMNVSTLELGDSALYLCASSWTMGSGNTIYFGEGSWLTVV.